These T cell receptor beta chains were read from a single sample in a study of graft-versus-host responses after intestinal transplantation. Their target antigens are unknown. Clones were sequenced by immunoSEQ multiplex PCR, and TCRdb holds only the in-frame ones, with some missing. The sample lists about 120,000 clones, approximately 90% occurring once. The starting material was unstimulated CD4+ T cells sorted from spleen or lymph node cells, obtained before transplant. The source of these receptors is a human donor who was the organ donor for an intestinal transplant. Both conserved end residues are part of each CDR3. D genes are given only for firm matches. Size is stated for part of the rows, as once, few or many counts, or as a class when the clone is expanded.

J gene,clone size,D gene,V gene,CDR3 DNA,CDR3 protein
TRBJ2-7,NA,NA,TRBV19,TGTGCCAGTAGTATAGTTGCGCTTACCTACGAGCAGTACTTC,CASSIVALTYEQYF
TRBJ1-4,NA,NA,TRBV28,TGTGCCAGCAGTTCCCCCGGCAGATTGATTAATGAAAAACTGTTTTTT,CASSSPGRLINEKLFF
TRBJ2-1,once,NA,TRBV30,TGTGCCTGGAGTGTAAACAATGAGCAGTTCTTC,CAWSVNNEQFF
TRBJ1-5,NA,NA,TRBV28,TGTGCCAGCAGTCCCTTGGCAGCCCCCTATAGCAATCAGCCCCAGCATTTT,CASSPLAAPYSNQPQHF
TRBJ2-7,NA,NA,TRBV11-2,TGTGCCAGCAGCTTAGTATGGCCGTCCTCCTACGAGCAGTACTTC,CASSLVWPSSYEQYF
TRBJ1-3,NA,TRBD1,TRBV19,TGTGCCAGTAGTCCGAGACAGGGGGCGAACACCATATATTTT,CASSPRQGANTIYF
TRBJ2-4,NA,NA,TRBV7-9,TGTGCCAGCAGCTTAGTTTCAGGGCCGGGCGTGAACATTCAGTACTTC,CASSLVSGPGVNIQYF
TRBJ1-1,NA,NA,TRBV29-1,TGCAGCGTTGAACGGGGGAACACTGAAGCTTTCTTT,CSVERGNTEAFF
TRBJ1-5,NA,TRBD1,TRBV7-2,TGTGCCAGCAGCTTAGCGTCAGGGGGTGATCAGCCCCAGCATTTT,CASSLASGGDQPQHF
TRBJ2-7,NA,TRBD2,TRBV6-1,TGTGCCAGCAACCCACGGGGGGGCCACGAGCAGTACTTC,CASNPRGGHEQYF
TRBJ1-6,NA,NA,TRBV27,TGTGCCAGCACCCGAAGTTCAGGATCACCCCTCCACTTT,CASTRSSGSPLHF
TRBJ1-5,few,NA,TRBV19,TGTGCCACCGTGAGGGGGGCAGGGCAGCCCCAGCATTTT,CATVRGAGQPQHF
TRBJ2-7,few,TRBD2,TRBV5-6,TGTGCCAGCAGCTTATTAGCGGGAGGCTACGAGCAGTACTTC,CASSLLAGGYEQYF
TRBJ2-1,NA,TRBD2,TRBV7-8,TGTGCCAGCAGCTTAGTAGGCGGGAGGGACAATGAGCAGTTCTTC,CASSLVGGRDNEQFF
TRBJ2-7,NA,NA,TRBV4-2,TGTGCCAGCAGCCAAGGTACCACCTACGAGCAGTACTTC,CASSQGTTYEQYF
TRBJ1-2,NA,TRBD1,TRBV6-6,TGTGCCAGCAGCCCGACAGGGGGTTATGGCTACACCTTC,CASSPTGGYGYTF
TRBJ2-5,NA,NA,TRBV6-6,TGTGCCAGCAGTTACCAGGGGGGTCAAGAGACCCAGTACTTC,CASSYQGGQETQYF
TRBJ1-1,NA,NA,TRBV18,TGTGCCAGCTCACCGGCAGGGCGTTTCGGCACTGAAGCTTTCTTT,CASSPAGRFGTEAFF
TRBJ1-2,NA,TRBD1,TRBV6-5,TGTGCCAGCCGAGGGACAGGGAGACACTATGGCTACACCTTC,CASRGTGRHYGYTF
TRBJ1-2,NA,NA,TRBV6-5,TGTGCCAGCAGTGCCGGGGCTGGCGTCGGCTACACCTTC,CASSAGAGVGYTF
TRBJ2-7,NA,NA,TRBV6-5,TGTGCCACCACGGAGGACGTCGTTAAGCAGTACTTC,CATTEDVVKQYF
TRBJ2-3,NA,NA,TRBV19,TGTGCCAGTACCCGTGGTTTTGGTACCGGGGCAGATACGCAGTATTTT,CASTRGFGTGADTQYF
TRBJ2-7,NA,TRBD1,TRBV18,TGTGCCAGCCCACCCGGGACAGGGAGGTACGAGCAGTACTTC,CASPPGTGRYEQYF
TRBJ1-5,NA,NA,TRBV19,TGTGCCAGTAGCTCTCAGGGGAATCAGCCCCAGCATTTT,CASSSQGNQPQHF
TRBJ1-5,once,NA,TRBV28,TGTGCCAGCAGTTTGGTGGGTCAGCCCCAGCATTTT,CASSLVGQPQHF
TRBJ2-5,NA,NA,TRBV19,TGTGCCAGCCAGGGTGCGGAGACCCAGTACTTC,CASQGAETQYF
TRBJ2-7,NA,NA,TRBV28,TGTGCCAGCAGAACCGGGACGGTTCCCTACGAGCAGTACTTC,CASRTGTVPYEQYF
TRBJ2-7,NA,TRBD2,TRBV5-1,TGCGCCAGCAGCTTGTATTCTAGCGGGAGCGAGCAGTACTTC,CASSLYSSGSEQYF
TRBJ1-1,once,NA,TRBV6-6,TGTGCCAGCAGTTACGTGAGCAGGGAAGCTTTCTTT,CASSYVSREAFF
TRBJ2-3,NA,TRBD1,TRBV9,TGTGCCAGCAGCCCACCGAGAGGGACAGGGGGCGCGGATACGCAGTATTTT,CASSPPRGTGGADTQYF
TRBJ2-3,NA,NA,TRBV6-1,TGTGCCAGCAGCTGGAGGGCCCACGATACGCAGTATTTT,CASSWRAHDTQYF
TRBJ2-3,NA,NA,TRBV29-1,TGCAGCGTTGAAGACACCCGCACAGATACGCAGTATTTT,CSVEDTRTDTQYF
TRBJ2-2,NA,NA,TRBV19,TGTGCCAGTAGTTTAGGGAGCGGTTACACCGGGGAGCTGTTTTTT,CASSLGSGYTGELFF
TRBJ2-5,NA,TRBD2,TRBV4-1,TGCGCCAGCAGCCAAGAAACTAGCGACCCCGACGAGACCCAGTACTTC,CASSQETSDPDETQYF
TRBJ1-1,NA,TRBD1,TRBV14,TGTGCCAGCAGCCACTGGTCAAAGGGGGCCACTGAAGCTTTCTTT,CASSHWSKGATEAFF
TRBJ2-7,NA,NA,TRBV4-1,TGCGCCAGCAGCCAAGATGGGGCTGTTTCCTACGAGCAGTACTTC,CASSQDGAVSYEQYF
TRBJ2-2,NA,NA,TRBV6-5,TGTGCCAGCAGTTACTCGATCATGGACACCGGGGAGCTGTTTTTT,CASSYSIMDTGELFF
TRBJ2-6,once,NA,TRBV30,TGTGCCTGGAGCGGGCCTCGGGCCAACGTCCTGACTTTC,CAWSGPRANVLTF
TRBJ2-7,once,NA,TRBV29-1,TGCAGCGGAGGACAGAACTACGAGCAGTACTTC,CSGGQNYEQYF
TRBJ1-2,NA,NA,TRBV28,TGTGCCAGCAGCTCCCGGGTGGGGGCGAGCACCTTC,CASSSRVGASTF
TRBJ2-5,NA,NA,TRBV11-2,TGTGCCAGCAGCCCAGAGGGGGGATCGGGGAAGACCCAGTACTTC,CASSPEGGSGKTQYF
TRBJ2-5,NA,NA,TRBV6-5,TGTGCCAGCAGTGTTAGAGGGGGTGGAGAGACCCAGTACTTC,CASSVRGGGETQYF
TRBJ2-1,NA,NA,TRBV28,TGTGCCAGCAGTTCAGACTGGTTGGGGGATGAGCAGTTCTTC,CASSSDWLGDEQFF
TRBJ1-2,NA,NA,TRBV29-1,TGCAGCGTATCCCAGGGGAAAGCGGATGGCTACACCTTC,CSVSQGKADGYTF
TRBJ2-2,NA,NA,TRBV9,TGTGCCAGCAGCGTTATGGGGCAGAGCGGGGAGCTGTTTTTT,CASSVMGQSGELFF
TRBJ1-4,NA,NA,TRBV6-5,TGTGCCAGCAGTACGAGAGCAACTAATGAAAAACTGTTTTTT,CASSTRATNEKLFF
TRBJ2-2,NA,NA,TRBV4-1,TGCGCCAGCAGCCAAGACGCCCGGGGCCAGCAGGGCAGGAACACCGGGGAGCTGTTTTTT,CASSQDARGQQGRNTGELFF